One and the same sample provided the 27 T cell receptor beta chains below, sequenced in a study of CD8 T cells in ankylosing spondylitis. Findings of the study overall: A TCR beta motif of fewer than ten highly homologous variants seemed to mark ankylosing spondylitis blood.

These receptors' targets are unknown. In TCRdb, the 5' RACE reads were re-called with MiXCR into one record per CDR3 protein. The sample has around 450,000 distinct CDR3 sequences, 25% to 30% seen once. The sequencing sample was made of blood, either unsorted or a sorted T cell fraction (not recorded which). The receptors come from a male donor with ankylosing spondylitis.

The V and J genes are TRBV11-3 and TRBJ2-1, with TRBD1 matching over 12 bases. Germline CDR1 reads SGHNT; CDR2 reads YENEEA. The CDR3 has 17 residues. Germline trimming cut 5 bases from V and 8 bases from J; bases unmatched to any gene: 13. The CDR3 nucleotides are TGTGCCAGCAGCCATGACGCCGGGACAGGGGGCAGGGATGAGCAGTTCTTC. Translation: CASSHDAGTGGRDEQFF.

This clonotype has a handful of counts. V usage is TRBV2 and J usage is TRBJ2-7, with D hard to call. Per germline, CDR1 SNHLY and CDR2 FYNNEI. The germline V and J ends were trimmed by 1 base and 0 bases, with 7 bases remaining between them. The CDR3 contains 14 residues. The DNA for the CDR3 is TGTGCCAGCAGTGAAGACCCGAGCTCCTACGAGCAGTACTTC. This encodes CASSEDPSSYEQYF. Filled out from reference TRBV2 and TRBJ2-7, the complete variable domain reads EPEVTQTPSHQVTQMGQEVILRCVPISNHLYFYWYRQILGQKVEFLVSFYNNEISEKSEIFDDQFSVERPDGSNFTLKIRSTKLEDSAMYFCASSEDPSSYEQYFGPGTRLTVT.

The CDR3 region has the DNA TGTGCCAGCAGCAATAGCGGGAGGGCCTACAATGAGCAGTTCTTC. Protein product: CASSNSGRAYNEQFF. V and J are TRBV11-2 and TRBJ2-1; 11 bases are shared with TRBD2. Germline V gene sequence: CDR1 SGHAT, CDR2 FQNNGV. The CDR3 sequence is 15 residues long. V was pared by 5 bases and J by 2 bases, with 2 bases of the junction left unmatched. The variable domain in full, completed from reference TRBV11-2 and TRBJ2-1, reads EAGVAQSPRYKIIEKRQSVAFWCNPISGHATLYWYQQILGQGPKLLIQFQNNGVVDDSQLPKDRFSAERLKGVDSTLKIQPAKLEDSAVYLCASSNSGRAYNEQFFGPGTRLTVL.

This clonotype was observed a handful of times. V usage is TRBV5-4 and J usage is TRBJ2-7, with D possibly being TRBD1 or TRBD2 (5 bases each). Between the trimmed V and J ends, which lost 4 bases and 4 bases, there was a span of 12 bases. The germline V gene has CDR1 SGHNT and CDR2 YYREEE (reference sequence). CDR3 size: 13 residues. The CDR3 DNA follows: TGTGCCAGCAGCACTAGGGACGCGTACGAGCAGTACTTC. It codes for CASSTRDAYEQYF.

J is TRBJ2-1 and V is TRBV28; 8 nucleotides align to TRBD1. This CDR3 is built from 14 residues. Unmatched junction bases numbered 6, after V lost 4 bases and J lost 7 bases. CDR1 MDHEN and CDR2 SYDVKM come from the germline V gene. The CDR3 region has the DNA TGTGCCAGCAGTTCCCTCTACAGGGGGAATGAGCAGTTCTTC. Its protein is CASSSLYRGNEQFF.

This clonotype showed up just a few times. V and J are TRBV5-1 and TRBJ2-3; D perhaps matches TRBD2 (6 bases). Per germline, CDR1 SGHRS and CDR2 YFSETQ. V was clipped by 0 bases and J by 6 bases, with 17 bases between them. CDR3 length equals 16 residues. CDR3 coding DNA: TGCGCCAGCAGCTTGGGGGGACTTAGCCGGCTGGATACGCAGTATTTT. Amino acids: CASSLGGLSRLDTQYF.

The chain joins TRBV9 to TRBJ2-3, with D unresolved. The CDR3 runs to 12 residues. Germline-derived CDR1 and CDR2 are SGDLS and YYNGEE. V dropped 2 bases and J dropped 3 bases, with 4 bases sitting between them. The CDR3 protein is CASSVLTDTQYF. CDR3 DNA: TGTGCCAGCAGCGTCCTTACAGATACGCAGTATTTT.

The chain employs TRBV15 and TRBJ2-1; the match to TRBD2 covers 8 bases. Germline V gives CDR1 LNHNV, CDR2 YYDKDF (reference sequence). This CDR3 spans 15 amino acids. J was trimmed by 5 bases and V by 3 bases; bases with no gene match: 6. DNA of the CDR3: TGTGCCACCAGCAGGTTATCAGCGGGGGACAATGAGCAGTTCTTC. Translation gives CATSRLSAGDNEQFF.

The chain joins TRBV10-1 to TRBJ2-3; 11 bases agree with TRBD1. V lost 0 bases, J lost 3 bases, and 5 bases stayed unmatched. The CDR3 loop spans 17 amino acids. CDR1 WNHNN and CDR2 SYGVQD come from the germline V gene (reference sequence). The CDR3 DNA reads TGCGCCAGCAGTGAGTCGGACAGGGGGCGGCTAACAGATACGCAGTATTTT. Amino acids: CASSESDRGRLTDTQYF.

V gene TRBV20-1 combines with J gene TRBJ2-1, with D possibly TRBD2 on 7 matching bases. Trimming took off 3 bases at V and 6 bases at J, with 12 bases between the two ends. Germline-derived CDR1 and CDR2 are DFQATT and SNEGSKA (reference sequence). The CDR3 covers 13 residues. CDR3 sequence reads: CSARQGGGNEQFF. The CDR3 nucleotides are TGCAGTGCTAGGCAAGGGGGGGGCAATGAGCAGTTCTTC.

This clonotype showed up just a few times. One junction end does not reproduce the germline sequence, and a read error may be involved. The V call is TRBV29-1, the J call TRBJ1-4, with 7 bases that match TRBD1. The CDR3 sequence is 15 residues long. The germline V gene has CDR1 SQVTM and CDR2 ANQGSEA. The CDR3 sequence is CSVEADRVGNEKLFF. The CDR3 DNA reads as TGCAGCGTGGAAGCTGACAGGGTAGGAAATGAAAAACTGTTTTTT.

This clonotype was found a few times. The chain joins TRBV2 to TRBJ2-1; D is undetermined. The V end was cut by 10 bases, the J end by 4 bases, with 17 bases between. Germline loops: CDR1 SNHLY, CDR2 FYNNEI. The CDR3 contains 14 residues. DNA of the CDR3: TGTGCCACAGGTAGAGATTCGGCATACAATGAGCAGTTCTTC. This sequence encodes CATGRDSAYNEQFF.

This clonotype was counted only a few times. The rearrangement uses TRBV9 and TRBJ2-1; 11 bases map to TRBD2. This CDR3 comprises 15 residues. CDR1 and CDR2 (germline): SGDLS, YYNGEE. V lost 0 bases to trimming and J lost 6 bases; unmatched junction nucleotides: 2. The CDR3 nucleotides read TGTGCCAGCAGCGTAGAACTAGCGGGAGTCAATGAGCAGTTCTTC. The encoded protein is CASSVELAGVNEQFF. Filled out from reference TRBV9 and TRBJ2-1, the complete variable domain reads DSGVTQTPKHLITATGQRVTLRCSPRSGDLSVYWYQQSLDQGLQFLIQYYNGEERAKGNILERFSAQQFPDLHSELNLSSLELGDSALYFCASSVELAGVNEQFFGPGTRLTVL.

The gene calls are TRBV29-1 and TRBJ1-2, with 8 nucleotides matching TRBD1. Germline lookup yields CDR1 SQVTM and CDR2 ANQGSEA. With 6 bases clipped from V and 2 bases from J, the junction kept 8 bases outside the gene matches. The CDR3 length is 14 residues. The chain's CDR3 is CSVPTGGENYGYTF. DNA for the CDR3: TGCAGCGTACCCACAGGGGGGGAGAACTATGGCTACACCTTC.

The V gene is TRBV5-1, the J gene TRBJ2-1; TRBD2 aligns across 13 bases. V was pared by 4 bases and J by 6 bases, with 4 bases of the junction left unmatched. This CDR3 region has 15 residues. Germline V gene lookup returns CDR1 SGHRS and CDR2 YFSETQ. CDR3 nucleotides: TGCGCCAGCAGCCCGGGACTAGCGGGGTTCAATGAGCAGTTCTTC. Its protein is CASSPGLAGFNEQFF.

This rearrangement joins TRBV5-1 to TRBJ2-1, with 11 positions matching TRBD2. Germline V lookup: CDR1 SGHRS, CDR2 YFSETQ. The CDR3 totals 15 residues. Trimming took 2 bases from V and 6 from J; bases not matched to a gene: 4. In nucleotides, the CDR3 is TGCGCCAGCAGCTTACTAGCGGGAGCCGGCAATGAGCAGTTCTTC. Translation gives CASSLLAGAGNEQFF.

There are a few counts of this clonotype. The chain carries TRBV20-1 and TRBJ1-5, with 7 bases that match TRBD1. Germline lookup yields CDR1 DFQATT and CDR2 SNEGSKA (reference sequence). The CDR3 has 12 amino acids. This CDR3 reads CSGGQGNQPQHF. The DNA for the CDR3 is TGCAGCGGAGGACAGGGCAATCAGCCCCAGCATTTT.

The chain is built from TRBV11-2 and TRBJ2-1, with 8 positions matching TRBD1. The V segment lost 7 bases and the J segment 10 bases; nucleotides outside the gene matches: 21. Germline values: CDR1 SGHAT, CDR2 FQNNGV. The CDR3 covers 17 residues. The chain's CDR3 is CASTSGVLRQGASEQFF. The CDR3 region has the DNA TGTGCCAGCACTTCAGGGGTGCTTCGTCAGGGGGCATCCGAGCAGTTCTTC.

This clonotype was seen more than once but under ten times. The rearrangement uses TRBV3-1 and TRBJ2-1, with D possibly being TRBD2 (5 bases). In germline, CDR1 is LGHDT, CDR2 YNNKEL (reference sequence). The V end was cut by 0 bases, the J end by 0 bases, with 15 bases between. The CDR3 length is 18 residues. The CDR3 reads CASSQDGRRSSSYNEQFF. CDR3 sequence (DNA): TGTGCCAGCAGCCAAGATGGGAGACGCTCGAGCTCCTACAATGAGCAGTTCTTC.

V usage is TRBV12-3 or TRBV12-4 and J usage is TRBJ1-1, with TRBD1 matching 10 bases. The ends lost 5 bases at V and 4 bases at J; junction bases unmatched: 10. The CDR3 covers 16 residues. The CDR3, as DNA: TGTGCCAGCAGTGAAATCCGGGGACAGGGGTTCACTGAAGCTTTCTTT. Translating gives CASSEIRGQGFTEAFF.

The chain employs TRBV3-1 and TRBJ1-3; TRBD1 aligns across 9 bases. V lost 4 bases and J lost 0; bases outside the gene matches: 13. Germline CDR1 is LGHDT and CDR2 is YNNKEL (reference sequence). CDR3 length equals 19 residues. The CDR3 sequence: CASSLFPGQGHLSGNTIYF. The CDR3 nucleotides are TGTGCCAGCAGCCTTTTTCCAGGACAGGGGCACCTCTCTGGAAACACCATATATTTT.

The rearrangement joins TRBV20-1 to TRBJ2-1, with 7 bases that match TRBD2. After removal of 1 base from V and 2 bases from J, the junction contained 5 bases not matched to a gene. There are 15 residues in the CDR3. CDR1 and CDR2 from the germline V gene are DFQATT and SNEGSKA (reference sequence). CDR3 sequence (DNA): TGCAGTGCTAGAGGCCCTAGCGGCCCCTACAATGAGCAGTTCTTC. This gives the protein CSARGPSGPYNEQFF.

This clonotype was seen a few times. This rearrangement joins TRBV20-1 to TRBJ1-2; tentative D call: TRBD1 (6 bases). CDR3 length equals 15 residues. Germline V CDR1 and CDR2: DFQATT, SNEGSKA (reference sequence). Trimming cost V 5 bases and J 6 bases, with 22 bases left between them. CDR3 in amino acids: CSAAAHNRESDGYTF. In DNA, the CDR3 is TGCAGTGCTGCCGCTCACAACAGGGAGTCGGATGGCTACACCTTC.

The chain joins TRBV20-1 to TRBJ2-3; 9 positions match TRBD2. The CDR3 runs to 14 residues. The V gene end was trimmed by 0 bases and the J gene end by 5 bases; junction bases not matched to a gene: 3. Germline V gives CDR1 DFQATT, CDR2 SNEGSKA (reference sequence). The CDR3 loop is CSARDLTSGDTQYF. The CDR3 bases are TGCAGTGCTAGAGATCTGACTAGCGGAGATACGCAGTATTTT.

The rearrangement links TRBV10-3 to TRBJ2-3; 15 bases are shared with TRBD2. CDR3 length: 15 amino acids. V shed 8 bases, J shed 3 bases, and the junction held 3 bases outside the gene matches. Per the germline V gene, CDR1 is ENHRY and CDR2 is SYGVKD. CDR3 sequence reads: CAIGLAGGPTDTQYF. The CDR3 DNA reads as TGTGCCATCGGACTAGCGGGAGGGCCGACAGATACGCAGTATTTT.

V gene TRBV20-1 combines with J gene TRBJ2-5; D is unclear. Trimming took off 7 bases at V and 1 base at J, with 7 bases between the two ends. Germline V gene lookup returns CDR1 DFQATT and CDR2 SNEGSKA (reference sequence). The length of the CDR3 is 11 residues. CDR3 protein: CSGARQETQYF. The CDR3 DNA reads TGCAGTGGGGCCCGCCAAGAGACCCAGTACTTC.

The chain employs TRBV5-1 and TRBJ2-7; 7 bases map to TRBD1. The J segment lost 6 bases and the V segment lost 0 bases, leaving 3 bases of the junction unmatched. The germline V gene encodes CDR1 SGHRS and CDR2 YFSETQ. CDR3 length: 13 residues. The CDR3 nucleotides read TGCGCCAGCAGCTTGGACAGGGGCAGCGAGCAGTACTTC. As protein: CASSLDRGSEQYF.